This T cell receptor beta chain is from a study of shared clonotypes between healthy human individuals. General observations from the study: Though the depth was large, rarefaction showed that sorted-subset sequencing was incomplete. Some clonotypes were shared by all four sorted-subset donors, while others were not shared. The non-shared ones had lower generation probabilities than the shared ones.

As to this clone: Its antigen remains unknown.

The repertoire was sequenced with immunoSEQ multiplex PCR; TCRdb's copy has only in-frame clones and lacks some. Here the sample spans millions of clones, around 95% being singletons. Sequenced sample: naive CD4+ T cells sorted from blood. Noted subset: CD45RA+ positively selected. This clonotype was obtained from a young man in good health.

This chain's CDR3 is CASRRRAIFQPQHF. CDR3 coding DNA: TGTGCCAGCAGACGACGAGCCATCTTTCAGCCCCAGCATTTT. The V gene is TRBV5-8, the J gene TRBJ1-5; D remains unclear. Germline V gives CDR1 SGHTS, CDR2 YDEGEE. Trimming cost V 5 bases and J 6 bases, with 15 bases left between them. The length of the CDR3 is 14 residues.